This T cell receptor (beta chain) originates from a study of identical twins. The study, taken as a whole, reports: The study reached conclusions through statistical analysis that was cross-sectional, not following the same donors. Fewer insertions marked abundant cord blood beta clonotypes; young adult naive trended weakly, memory not at all. Out-of-frame alpha sequences common to twins exhibited a surplus of low generation probability.

The V segment lost 2 bases and the J segment 6 bases; nucleotides outside the gene matches: 7. Germline lookup yields CDR1 SGHRS and CDR2 YFSETQ. The CDR3 covers 16 residues. TCRdb passed the 5' RACE reads through MiXCR, listing each CDR3 protein once. Of around 250,000 distinct CDR3 sequences in the sample, roughly 13% are singletons; the top ten hold roughly 4%. In this sample, this clonotype turned up many times. The antigen is not known. These data also featured in a second study, about yellow fever vaccine responses in identical twins. This second study says: Twins reportedly showed a vaccine T cell response that seemed partly convergent and partly personalized.

The source is a woman aged 18-30 years in good health. Material for sequencing was memory (CD45RO+) T cells sorted from blood. The rearrangement uses TRBV5-1 and TRBJ2-1; 11 bases are shared with TRBD1. The DNA for the CDR3 is TGCGCCAGCAGCTTAAACGGACAGGGGGCTGGCAATGAGCAGTTCTTC. Amino acids: CASSLNGQGAGNEQFF. Full variable domain (missing parts from reference TRBV5-1 and TRBJ2-1): KAGVTQTPRYLIKTRGQQVTLSCSPISGHRSVSWYQQTPGQGLQFLFEYFSETQRNKGNFPGRFSGRQFSNSRSEMNVSTLELGDSALYLCASSLNGQGAGNEQFFGPGTRLTVL.